What follows are 26 T cell receptor beta chains derived from one specimen sequenced in a study of long-term antiretroviral therapy in people with HIV. Samples were assayed with immunoSEQ v3.0 at survey level. Repertoires were generated with immunoSEQ multiplex PCR, while TCRdb's copy carries only in-frame clones and drops some. This sample yields tens of thousands of clones, of which more than 75% are seen a single time; about 4.8% belongs to the top ten. The specimen was unsorted PBMCs, collected roughly 2.9 years before starting antiretroviral therapy. The receptors shown here come from a woman in her twenties or thirties with HIV.

The chain couples TRBV5-1 to TRBJ1-1; D is uncertain. Germline CDR1 and CDR2: SGHRS and YFSETQ. V was cut by 1 base and J by 8 bases, with 18 bases left in between. CDR3 length equals 15 residues. The CDR3 sequence is CASSLNANGLFEAFF. CDR3 sequence (DNA): TGCGCCAGCAGCTTGAACGCGAACGGACTTTTCGAAGCTTTCTTT.

The chain combines TRBV4-2 with TRBJ1-1; D might be TRBD1 (5 bases). The CDR3 loop spans 16 amino acids. The germline V gene has CDR1 LGHNA and CDR2 YNFKEQ. Trimming pared 6 bases from V and 1 base from J, leaving 18 bases between. The CDR3 sequence: CASRPGTLTTNTEAFF. CDR3 coding DNA: TGTGCCAGCAGGCCCGGGACGCTAACGACGAACACTGAAGCTTTCTTT.

The chain employs TRBV6-1 and TRBJ2-2; possible D gene TRBD2, 5 bases. V lost 6 bases, J lost 1 base, and 12 bases lay in between. Germline assignment: CDR1 MNHNS and CDR2 SASEGT. CDR3 length equals 15 residues. In nucleotides, the CDR3 is TGTGCCAGCAGGGTTAGCGAGGGGAACACCGGGGAGCTGTTTTTT. This translates into CASRVSEGNTGELFF.

This chain uses TRBV5-6 with TRBJ1-6; D is unclear. This CDR3 region has 16 residues. Trimming removed 2 bases at V and 7 bases at J, with 16 bases between. The germline gives CDR1 SGHDT, CDR2 YYEEEE. The CDR3: CASSFGSAAGNSPLHF. Written as DNA, the CDR3 is TGTGCCAGCAGCTTCGGCAGCGCCGCCGGGAATTCACCCCTCCACTTT.

CDR3 protein: CASGLHTADTQYF. The CDR3 nucleotides are TGTGCTAGTGGGCTACACACAGCAGATACGCAGTATTTT. This sequence joins TRBV12-5 and TRBJ2-3; no definite D call. The V and J ends lost 6 bases and 4 bases respectively, with 11 bases between them. The CDR3 spans 13 residues. The germline V gene encodes CDR1 LGHNT and CDR2 FRNRAP.

Of note for this clone: A read error may account for a junction end that differs from germline. V is TRBV6-1 and J is TRBJ2-7; TRBD2 matches at 9 bases. CDR1 MNHNS and CDR2 SASEGT come from the germline V gene. The CDR3 extends over 16 amino acids. The CDR3 spells CVSSESWSSGAAQQYF. The CDR3 region has the DNA TGTGTCAGCAGTGAAAGTTGGTCTAGCGGGGCCGCTCAGCAGTACTTC.

This clone was seen a few times. The rearrangement uses TRBV6-6 and TRBJ1-6; D remains ambiguous. The CDR3 contains 14 residues. CDR1 is MNHNY, CDR2 SVGAGI, per germline (reference sequence). The ends were cut back, 8 bases at V and 0 bases at J, with 8 bases in the middle. The CDR3 DNA sequence: TGTGCCAGCGGCGAGAGCTCCTATAATTCACCCCTCCACTTT. Amino acids: CASGESSYNSPLHF.

V and J are TRBV23-1 and TRBJ2-1, with D perhaps matching TRBD1 (5 bases). TRBV23-1 is an ORF; its function is uncertain. This CDR3 has 14 amino acids. The V end was cut by 6 bases, the J end by 0 bases, with 9 bases between. The CDR3 sequence is CASRQESSYNEQFF. Here the CDR3 DNA reads TGCGCCAGCAGACAGGAGAGCTCCTACAATGAGCAGTTCTTC.

CDR3 nucleotide sequence: TGTGCCAGCAGCTCCGACTTGACAGATACGCAGTATTTT. This encodes CASSSDLTDTQYF. This chain connects TRBV7-3 to TRBJ2-3; unclear D gene. V lost 4 bases to trimming and J lost 3 bases, with 8 bases between them. The germline CDR1 and CDR2 sequences are SGHTA and FQGTGA. The CDR3 runs to 13 residues.

The V call is TRBV10-3, the J call TRBJ2-7, with TRBD1 identical over 8 bases. V was clipped by 10 bases and J by 6 bases; unmatched bases: 14. Germline values: CDR1 ENHRY, CDR2 SYGVKD. The CDR3 spans 14 residues. CDR3 sequence (DNA): TGTGCCACAGGACCGGGACAGGTTAACAGCGAGCAGTACGTC. This sequence encodes CATGPGQVNSEQYV.

This clone was detected once. The genes are TRBV30 and TRBJ2-2; D gene uncertain. CDR1 is GTSNPN, CDR2 SVGIG, per germline (reference sequence). The length of the CDR3 is 13 residues. With 1 base removed from V and 3 bases from J, the gap between germline ends came to 6 bases. CDR3 amino acids: CAWSAADTGELFF. CDR3 coding DNA: TGTGCCTGGAGTGCGGCGGACACCGGGGAGCTGTTTTTT.

The CDR3 bases are TGTGCCAGCAGCCTTAGCGGAGCGACCTACAATGAGCAGTTCTTC. Residues: CASSLSGATYNEQFF. V is TRBV7-2 and J is TRBJ2-1, with a possible D match to TRBD2 (6 bases). The germline CDR1 and CDR2 sequences are SGHTA and FQGNSA. Deletions cut 5 bases from V and 2 bases from J, with 13 bases between. The CDR3 covers 15 residues.

This clone was seen a handful of times. This chain connects TRBV5-1 to TRBJ1-2; the D is unclear. The ends were cut back, 0 bases at V and 8 bases at J, with 14 bases in the middle. Germline CDR1 is SGHRS and CDR2 is YFSETQ. This CDR3 is 14 amino acids long. This CDR3 reads CASSLEVASRGYTF. The DNA for the CDR3 is TGCGCCAGCAGCTTGGAGGTTGCTTCGAGGGGCTACACCTTC.

J is TRBJ2-2 and V is TRBV6-1; D not resolved. Per the germline V gene, CDR1 is MNHNS and CDR2 is SASEGT. CDR3 length: 15 amino acids. V was clipped by 4 bases and J by 4 bases, with 13 bases between them. The CDR3 sequence is CASSVLKGSTGELFF. In DNA form, the CDR3 reads TGTGCCAGCAGTGTCTTGAAGGGAAGCACCGGGGAGCTGTTTTTT.

The rearrangement joins TRBV4-2 to TRBJ2-3, with TRBD1 matching 7 bases. Germline values: CDR1 LGHNA, CDR2 YNFKEQ. J lost 2 bases, V lost 3 bases, and 5 bases had no gene match. The CDR3 has 15 amino acids. The CDR3 reads CASSQGQRYTDTQYF. DNA for the CDR3: TGTGCCAGCAGCCAGGGACAGCGATACACAGATACGCAGTATTTT.

This clone was seen more than once but under ten times. J is TRBJ2-7 and V is TRBV6-1; TRBD2 is a possible D gene (6 bases). This CDR3 comprises 14 residues. CDR1 is MNHNS and CDR2 is SASEGT in the germline V gene. Trimming removed 8 bases from V and 1 base from J, with 15 bases in between. CDR3 region: CASSAFAGSYEQYV. As DNA, the CDR3 is TGTGCCAGCTCAGCCTTTGCGGGGTCCTACGAGCAGTACGTC.

The chain links TRBV6-6 to TRBJ1-6; the D is unclear. Looked up from germline, CDR1 is MNHNY and CDR2 is SVGAGI (reference sequence). The V and J ends lost 6 bases and 10 bases respectively, with 16 bases between them. The CDR3 spans 14 residues. The CDR3 protein is CASRTGRERSPLHF. In DNA, the CDR3 is TGTGCCAGCAGAACCGGACGGGAACGATCACCCCTCCACTTT.

In its sample, this clone was seen a few times. The chain combines TRBV7-2 with TRBJ2-2; maybe TRBD1 (5 bases). V was cut by 3 bases and J by 6 bases, with 14 bases left in between. Germline V gene sequence: CDR1 SGHTA, CDR2 FQGNSA. The CDR3 length is 15 residues. The CDR3 DNA follows: TGTGCCAGCAGCTTCCCTGCGGTAGGGGCCGGGGAGCTGTTTTTT. Its translation is CASSFPAVGAGELFF. Supplemented by reference TRBV7-2 and TRBJ2-2, the full variable domain reads GAGVSQSPSNKVTEKGKDVELRCDPISGHTALYWYRQSLGQGLEFLIYFQGNSAPDKSGLPSDRFSAERTGGSVSTLTIQRTQQEDSAVYLCASSFPAVGAGELFFGEGSRLTVL.

The chain has TRBV27 and TRBJ1-3; D is unclear. V lost 4 bases, J lost 0 bases, and 13 bases lay in between. The CDR3 is 16 amino acids. Germline V gene lookup returns CDR1 MNHEY and CDR2 SMNVEV (reference sequence). The CDR3, as DNA: TGTGCCAGCAGTTCATCGACGGCAGGCTCTGGAAACACCATATATTTT. Residues: CASSSSTAGSGNTIYF.

The CDR3 region is CASRSGQYF. The DNA for the CDR3 is TGTGCCAGTAGATCTGGGCAGTACTTC. V gene TRBV19 combines with J gene TRBJ2-7; D is unclear. The CDR3 length is 9 residues. Germline lookup yields CDR1 LNHDA and CDR2 SQIVND (reference sequence). Trimming took off 6 bases at V and 9 bases at J, with 6 bases between the two ends.

The chain combines TRBV27 with TRBJ2-1; no definite D call. This CDR3 is built from 12 residues. The V gene's germline CDR1 is MNHEY and CDR2 SMNVEV (reference sequence). Trimming left V 2 bases short and J 7 bases short, with 6 bases between. The CDR3 loop is CASSLGRNEQFF. The CDR3, as DNA: TGTGCCAGCAGTTTAGGTAGGAATGAGCAGTTCTTC.

The chain has TRBV7-2 and TRBJ2-2, with 12 nucleotides matching TRBD2. The length of the CDR3 is 15 residues. The J segment lost 6 bases and the V segment lost 2 bases, leaving 1 base of the junction unmatched. The germline V gene has CDR1 SGHTA and CDR2 FQGNSA. CDR3 amino acids: CASSLTSGGPGELFF. CDR3 nucleotide sequence: TGTGCCAGCAGCTTAACTAGCGGGGGGCCCGGGGAGCTGTTTTTT.

The rearrangement joins TRBV6-1 to TRBJ2-2; D ambiguous. Germline lookup yields CDR1 MNHNS and CDR2 SASEGT. The CDR3 runs to 14 residues. V shed 11 bases and J shed 2 bases, with 15 bases lying between them. CDR3 residues: CAESLQINTGELFF. The CDR3 DNA is TGTGCCGAATCTCTCCAGATTAACACCGGGGAGCTGTTTTTT.

In its sample, this clone was seen once. The genes are TRBV30 and TRBJ2-1; 10 bases align to TRBD2. This CDR3 contains 15 residues. J was trimmed by 3 bases and V by 4 bases; bases with no gene match: 6. The V gene's germline CDR1 is GTSNPN and CDR2 SVGIG (reference sequence). CDR3 bases: TGTGCCTGGAAAGGGACTAGCGAGAACTACAATGAGCAGTTCTTC. It specifies CAWKGTSENYNEQFF.

V and J are TRBV9 and TRBJ1-2; TRBD1 is a possible D gene (5 bases). Deletions cut 2 bases from V and 8 bases from J, with 16 bases between. This CDR3 has 14 amino acids. CDR1 and CDR2 from the germline V gene are SGDLS and YYNGEE. The CDR3 loop reads CASSVGDGRRGYTF. CDR3 DNA sequence: TGTGCCAGCAGCGTGGGGGACGGAAGAAGGGGCTACACCTTC.

The chain carries TRBV6-1 and TRBJ2-3; D may correspond to TRBD1 or TRBD2 (5 bases each). V lost 2 bases and J lost 0, with 9 bases in between. Looked up from germline, CDR1 is MNHNS and CDR2 is SASEGT. The CDR3 has 15 amino acids. CDR3 residues: CASSEPGQSTDTQYF. The CDR3 DNA follows: TGTGCCAGCAGTGAACCGGGGCAGAGCACAGATACGCAGTATTTT.